These 20 T cell receptor beta chains came from one sample sequenced in a study of T cells in Graves' hyperthyroidism and ophthalmopathy (dated by TCRdb to the late 2010s). The protocol used for the library was multiplex PCR. Sequencing was carried out with an Illumina HiSeq 2000. The TCR beta CDR3 regions were amplified from RNA transcripts. For the first round of RT-PCR on the TCR CDR3, the HTBI primer set was used together with the Qiagen OneStep RT-PCR kit. In TCRdb, the public reads were trimmed at Q25 with fastp and aligned with MiXCR, with productive beta chains retained. Entries that share a CDR3 protein sequence are merged under the most common genes and DNA. This sample holds about 840,000 distinct CDR3 sequences; 38% were observed only once. The top ten clones comprise around 9.3% of the sample. The sample was blood. The source of these receptors is a man younger than 35 with Graves' hyperthyroidism.

This clonotype was seen a handful of times. A junction end diverges from the germline sequence, so it may reflect a read error. V usage is TRBV6-5 and J usage is TRBJ2-5; 8 nucleotides match TRBD1. Per the germline V gene, CDR1 is MNHEY and CDR2 is SVGAGI. This CDR3 is built from 11 residues. The CDR3 region is CASSDTGTGTF. CDR3 in DNA: TGTGCCAGCAGTGATACCGGGACAGGAACCTTC.

The chain combines TRBV9 with TRBJ2-5; D is uncertain. V was shortened by 4 bases and J by 5 bases, with 21 bases between the two germline ends. CDR3 length: 16 amino acids. Germline loops: CDR1 SGDLS, CDR2 YYNGEE. In nucleotides, the CDR3 is TGTGCCAGCAGCCCCCTCTTGTCATGGTGGCGGGAGACCCAGTACTTC. It encodes CASSPLLSWWRETQYF. Combining the CDR3 with reference TRBV9 and TRBJ2-5 gives the whole variable domain DSGVTQTPKHLITATGQRVTLRCSPRSGDLSVYWYQQSLDQGLQFLIQYYNGEERAKGNILERFSAQQFPDLHSELNLSSLELGDSALYFCASSPLLSWWRETQYFGPGTRLLVL.

This sequence joins TRBV5-6 and TRBJ1-1; no firm D call. Germline CDR1 SGHDT, CDR2 YYEEEE. There are 14 residues in the CDR3. V was trimmed by 1 base and J by 6 bases, leaving 13 bases between them. CDR3: CASSLNPSRSEAFF. The CDR3 DNA reads as TGTGCCAGCAGCTTGAACCCAAGCCGCTCTGAAGCTTTCTTT.

The chain carries TRBV2 and TRBJ1-1; 8 bases are shared with TRBD1. The germline V gene has CDR1 SNHLY and CDR2 FYNNEI. J lost 6 bases, V lost 6 bases, and 6 bases had no gene match. CDR3 length: 13 amino acids. The DNA of the CDR3 is TGTGCCAGCAGCCGACAGGGGAAGTCTGAAGCTTTCTTT. It encodes CASSRQGKSEAFF.

The sample holds one count of this clonotype. Given a far larger clone just one base away, this is likely a sequencing read error. The chain recombines TRBV19 with TRBJ1-1; the D gene is possibly TRBD1 (6 bases). CDR3 length: 14 amino acids. Germline CDR1 and CDR2: LNHDA and SQIVND (reference sequence). The CDR3 nucleotides read TGTGCCAGTAGTGCGGACAGCCTGAACGCTGAAGCTTTCTTT. Residues: CASSADSLNAEAFF.

On this clonotype: Relative to the germline gene, one junction end is altered; a read error may explain this. This sequence joins TRBV19 and TRBJ2-6; 7 bases align to TRBD1. The CDR3 covers 15 residues. CDR1 and CDR2 from the germline V gene are LNHDA and SQIVND (reference sequence). The CDR3 DNA reads as TGTGCCAGTATGGGACAGTACTCTGTGGCCAACGTCCTGACTTTC. As protein: CASMGQYSVANVLTF.

In its sample, this clonotype was seen a few times. This chain joins TRBV7-2 and TRBJ1-5; maybe TRBD1 (5 bases). This CDR3 has 15 residues. Trimming shortened V by 5 bases and J by 3 bases, and 14 bases separated the two germline ends. Germline lookup yields CDR1 SGHTA and CDR2 FQGNSA. This CDR3 reads CASSQVKGPNQPQHF. CDR3 DNA sequence: TGTGCCAGCAGCCAAGTAAAGGGGCCCAATCAGCCCCAGCATTTT.

The sample holds many counts of this clonotype. The gene calls are TRBV10-3 and TRBJ1-5; D not resolved. Germline CDR1 is ENHRY and CDR2 is SYGVKD. V gave up 0 bases and J gave up 6 bases, with 9 bases separating them. The CDR3 is 14 amino acids. As DNA, the CDR3 is TGTGCCATCAGTGAGTCGCGGGCTGGTCAGCCCCAGCATTTT. This encodes CAISESRAGQPQHF.

This chain connects TRBV6-1 to TRBJ1-6, with a tentative D call TRBD1 (5 bases). Germline CDR1 and CDR2: MNHNS and SASEGT. V lost 5 bases and J lost 0, with 11 bases in between. This CDR3 region has 16 residues. CDR3 nucleotide sequence: TGTGCCAGCAGTCAGGGACGACGCTCCTATAATTCACCCCTCCACTTT. Protein product: CASSQGRRSYNSPLHF.

Turning to this clonotype: Being one base from a much bigger clone, this may be a read error. The chain joins TRBV15 to TRBJ2-7; a possible D gene is TRBD2 (6 bases). This CDR3 is built from 15 residues. CDR1 is LNHNV, CDR2 YYDKDF, per germline (reference sequence). The CDR3 bases are TGTGCCACCGGCAGAGTTAGCGGTACCGCCTACGAGCAGTACTTC. Protein sequence: CATGRVSGTAYEQYF.

Many counts were recorded for this clonotype. CDR3 DNA sequence: TGTGCCAGCAGCTTAGAGTACCAGGGTCTTAGCAATCAGCCCCAGCATTTT. Protein: CASSLEYQGLSNQPQHF. This chain uses TRBV7-9 with TRBJ1-5, with D perhaps matching TRBD1 (5 bases). Germline CDR1 SEHNR, CDR2 FQNEAQ (reference sequence). Between the trimmed V and J ends, which lost 1 base and 0 bases, there was a span of 13 bases. This CDR3 comprises 17 residues.

V gene TRBV6-5 combines with J gene TRBJ2-7, with TRBD1 as a possible D gene (5 bases). The V and J ends lost 11 bases and 5 bases respectively, with 19 bases between them. Looked up from germline, CDR1 is MNHEY and CDR2 is SVGAGI. The CDR3 runs 13 residues. CDR3 in DNA: TGTGCCTCCCGGACGGACATAGAGGACGAGCAGTACTTC. Translated, it gives CASRTDIEDEQYF.

This clonotype appeared a single time. This chain uses TRBV29-1 with TRBJ2-7; D perhaps matches TRBD2 (6 bases). V dropped 8 bases and J dropped 2 bases, with 13 bases sitting between them. CDR3 length equals 12 residues. Germline CDR1 reads SQVTM; CDR2 reads ANQGSEA. CDR3 sequence reads: CSHPGSAYEQYF. CDR3 DNA: TGCAGCCACCCCGGGAGCGCCTACGAGCAGTACTTC.

The chain has TRBV4-1 and TRBJ1-3; D gene ambiguous. V was trimmed by 1 base and J by 0 bases, leaving 10 bases between them. Per the germline V gene, CDR1 is MGHRA and CDR2 is YSYEKL. CDR3 length equals 16 residues. DNA for the CDR3: TGCGCCAGCAGCCAAGGGCCTGCACGCTCTGGAAACACCATATATTTT. As protein: CASSQGPARSGNTIYF.

Comment on this clonotype: The conserved final phenylalanine or tryptophan is absent from the CDR3, which likely points to a read error. The chain carries TRBV29-1 and TRBJ1-1; the match to TRBD1 covers 7 bases. This CDR3 is 14 amino acids long. The germline gives CDR1 SQVTM, CDR2 ANQGSEA. The J segment lost 0 bases and the V segment lost 6 bases, leaving 7 bases of the junction unmatched. Here the CDR3 DNA reads TGCAGCGTCGCTAAAGGGGGCCTGAACACTGAAGCTTTCTCT. Translating gives CSVAKGGLNTEAFS.

The table lists this clonotype with many counts. As DNA, the CDR3 is TGTGCCAGTAGTATCTCTGGCCAGGGGGCCAACGTCCTGACTTTC. Translated, it gives CASSISGQGANVLTF. The gene calls are TRBV19 and TRBJ2-6, with unresolved D. The V gene's germline CDR1 is LNHDA and CDR2 SQIVND (reference sequence). Trimming removed 3 bases at V and 4 bases at J, with 10 bases between. This CDR3 is 15 amino acids long.

This clonotype was seen at least ten times. The chain recombines TRBV7-9 with TRBJ1-2, with D perhaps matching TRBD1 (5 bases). CDR1 is SEHNR, CDR2 FQNEAQ, per germline (reference sequence). The CDR3 spans 16 residues. Trimming took off 5 bases at V and 4 bases at J, with 20 bases between the two ends. CDR3 sequence reads: CASSDDLTAHSYGYTF. Here the CDR3 DNA reads TGTGCCAGCAGCGATGACTTGACAGCCCACTCCTATGGCTACACCTTC. Looking up the rest from reference TRBV7-9 and TRBJ1-2 gives the full variable domain: DTGVSQNPRHKITKRGQNVTFRCDPISEHNRLYWYRQTLGQGPEFLTYFQNEAQLEKSRLLSDRFSAERPKGSFSTLEIQRTEQGDSAMYLCASSDDLTAHSYGYTFGSGTRLTVV.

In this sample, this clonotype turned up many times. This chain uses TRBV4-1 with TRBJ1-5; D remains unclear. This CDR3 spans 12 amino acids. Germline lookup yields CDR1 MGHRA and CDR2 YSYEKL. V was pared by 1 base and J by 10 bases, with 8 bases between. CDR3 amino acids: CASSQGENPQHF. The CDR3 DNA follows: TGCGCCAGCAGCCAAGGGGAGAATCCCCAGCATTTT.

The chain joins TRBV7-9 to TRBJ2-5, with no clear D. V lost 0 bases and J 5 bases, leaving 13 bases between the germline ends. From germline, CDR1 is SEHNR and CDR2 FQNEAQ (reference sequence). The length of the CDR3 is 15 residues. CDR3 protein: CASSLAPLLEETQYF. The CDR3 coding sequence is TGTGCCAGCAGCTTAGCCCCGCTATTAGAGGAGACCCAGTACTTC.

The rearrangement links TRBV19 to TRBJ1-2; maybe TRBD1 (5 bases). CDR1 and CDR2 (germline): LNHDA, SQIVND (reference sequence). V was trimmed by 2 bases and J by 7 bases, leaving 17 bases between them. The CDR3 spans 15 residues. The CDR3 loop reads CASSISYPRGSGYTF. The CDR3 DNA is TGTGCCAGTAGTATATCGTATCCTAGGGGCAGTGGCTACACCTTC.